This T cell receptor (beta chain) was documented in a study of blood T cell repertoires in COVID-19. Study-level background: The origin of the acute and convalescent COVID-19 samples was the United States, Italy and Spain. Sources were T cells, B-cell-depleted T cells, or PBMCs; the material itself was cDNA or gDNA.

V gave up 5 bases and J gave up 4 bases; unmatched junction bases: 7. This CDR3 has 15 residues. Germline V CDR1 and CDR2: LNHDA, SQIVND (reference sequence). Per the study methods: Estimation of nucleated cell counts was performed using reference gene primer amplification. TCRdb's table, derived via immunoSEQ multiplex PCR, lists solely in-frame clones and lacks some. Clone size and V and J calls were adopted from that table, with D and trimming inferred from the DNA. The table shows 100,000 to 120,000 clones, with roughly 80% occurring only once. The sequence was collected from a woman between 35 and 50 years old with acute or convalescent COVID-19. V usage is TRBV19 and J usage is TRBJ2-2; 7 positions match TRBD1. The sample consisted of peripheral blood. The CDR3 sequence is CASSSGQRATGELFF. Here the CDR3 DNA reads TGTGCCAGTAGTTCGGGACAGAGAGCCACCGGGGAGCTGTTTTTT.